This T cell receptor (beta chain) was sequenced during a study of beta chain features in type 1 diabetes. General study points: Whether HLA type affects TCRB rearrangement stayed undetermined in the present work. There was a moderate but significant shortening of TCRB CDR3s in all four CD4+ subsets of Type 1 diabetes patients.

This CDR3 is built from 15 residues. Germline CDR1 SGHKS, CDR2 YYEKEE (reference sequence). Trimming took off 0 bases at V and 6 bases at J, with 10 bases between the two ends. Expressed TCRB transcripts were sequenced because the entire RNA isolate underwent reverse transcription. Clones were sequenced by immunoSEQ multiplex PCR, and TCRdb holds only the in-frame ones, with some missing. The repertoire includes over 300,000 clones, around 9.3% of them detected once, and roughly 0.99% sits in the top ten. This clone was counted only a few times. Its target is not known. This sequence originates from a man younger than 45 with type 1 diabetes. The chain employs TRBV5-5 and TRBJ1-6; no clear D. The sequenced material came from central memory CD4+ T cells from blood. The CDR3 sequence is CASSLVGGGNSPLHF. In DNA form, the CDR3 reads TGTGCCAGCAGCTTGGTAGGTGGTGGTAATTCACCCCTCCACTTT.